This TCR beta chain was captured in a study of T cell changes during pregnancy in multiple sclerosis. This clone was observed a single time. Trimming left V 3 bases short and J 5 bases short, with 13 bases between. The CDR3 runs to 15 residues. Per the germline V gene, CDR1 is LNHDA and CDR2 is SQIVND (reference sequence). Method: immunoSEQ multiplex PCR; TCRdb's copy keeps in-frame clones and lacks some. The sample shows approximately 82,000 clones, about 90% of them seen only once. The origin of this receptor is a female donor with multiple sclerosis, enrolled in a pregnancy study. Sequencing was performed on CD4+ T cells from peripheral blood mononuclear cells, taken in the second trimester of pregnancy. V gene TRBV19 combines with J gene TRBJ1-4, with D possibly being TRBD1 (5 bases). CDR3 amino acids: CASSIGGARNEKLFF. Here the CDR3 DNA reads TGTGCCAGTAGTATCGGAGGGGCCCGGAATGAAAAACTGTTTTTT. The whole variable domain, filled in from reference TRBV19 and TRBJ1-4, reads DGGITQSPKYLFRKEGQNVTLSCEQNLNHDAMYWYRQDPGQGLRLIYYSQIVNDFQKGDIAEGYSVSREKKESFPLTVTSAQKNPTAFYLCASSIGGARNEKLFFGSGTQLSVL.